The T cell receptor beta chain described here comes from a study of blood T cells in healthy people across ages. The ends were cut back, 5 bases at V and 2 bases at J, with 15 bases in the middle. The CDR3 loop spans 15 amino acids. Germline loops: CDR1 SNHLY, CDR2 FYNNEI. The second PCR ran about 6 to 12 cycles with a sample-barcoded 5' primer and J-beta primers. Per sample, CDR3-containing paired-end reads numbered at least 2.5 million. TCRdb analysed the 5' RACE reads with MiXCR anew, one entry per CDR3 protein. The sample contains 1.5 million to 2 million distinct CDR3 sequences, 40% to 55% of which appear only once.

Specimen: blood. The chain has TRBV2 and TRBJ1-2, with no clear D. The receptor's source is a woman aged 40 to 55 in good health. The CDR3 is CASSPLALGNYGYTF. The CDR3 region has the DNA TGTGCCAGCAGTCCCCTCGCTTTAGGGAACTATGGCTACACCTTC.